This T cell receptor beta chain was obtained from a study of CD8 T cells in Susac syndrome. When the RNA was reverse transcribed, random hexamers were used with an input of about 0.5 to 1 ug. An immunoSEQ multiplex PCR amplified TCR beta CDR3 over 54 Vbeta and 13 Jbeta. Each CDR3 protein gets one entry after TCRdb re-called the immunoSEQ multiplex PCR reads with MiXCR. The sample yields 100,000 or so distinct CDR3 sequences, nearly 97% seen once. CDR1 and CDR2 from the germline V gene are SQVTM and ANQGSEA. The V end was cut by 1 base, the J end by 1 base, with 13 bases between. CDR3 length equals 16 residues.

The V and J genes are TRBV29-1 and TRBJ2-2; D is undetermined. This receptor was taken from a human donor with Susac syndrome. Material: CD8+ T cells from PBMCs. The CDR3 coding sequence is TGCAGCGTTGAAGTGCGGTTAGGCGTGAACACCGGGGAGCTGTTTTTT. It specifies CSVEVRLGVNTGELFF.